This TCR beta chain was identified during a study of blood T cell repertoires in COVID-19. Background on the study: The cDNA or gDNA used as material had been derived from T cells, B-cell-depleted T cells, or PBMCs.

Seattle participants joined during active infection and were tracked over time. This clone was detected once. Original analysis: The authors estimated nucleated cell counts from reference gene primer amplification. Profiling relied on immunoSEQ multiplex PCR, and the TCRdb table lists in-frame clones only, not all of them. V and J calls and clone size follow that table, whereas D and trimming were derived from the DNA. The sample has about 49,000 clones, 85% to 90% seen once. Germline loops: CDR1 MNHNY, CDR2 SVGAGI (reference sequence). V lost 4 bases and J lost 6; bases outside the gene matches: 5. The CDR3 has 14 residues.

The sample was peripheral blood. This chain joins TRBV6-6 and TRBJ2-2; 7 bases match TRBD2. This receptor was taken from a woman at least 80 years old with COVID-19, enrolled during active disease. The CDR3 sequence is CASSLAGSPGELFF. CDR3 DNA sequence: TGTGCCAGCAGTTTAGCGGGTAGTCCCGGGGAGCTGTTTTTT.